This T cell receptor (beta chain) derives from a study of shared clonotypes between healthy human individuals. Study at large: For every donor, three CD4 naive, three CD4 memory, two CD8 naive and one CD8 memory plates were used.

The protocol was immunoSEQ multiplex PCR, while the TCRdb copy is restricted to in-frame clones and leaves out a portion. The sample yields about 680,000 clones, more than 70% seen once. Germline V gene sequence: CDR1 SGHTS, CDR2 YDEGEE. V dropped 4 bases and J dropped 2; count of bases not matched to a gene: 2. The CDR3 contains 16 residues. This sequence joins TRBV5-8 and TRBJ2-6, with 11 bases matching TRBD1. The clonotype originates from a woman aged 25 to 39 in good health. Sequences were obtained from memory CD4+ T cells sorted from blood. Subset specified: CD45RA-negative fraction. The CDR3 DNA is TGTGCCAGCAGCGAGGGACAGGGGGCTGGGGCCAACGTCCTGACTTTC. It yields the protein CASSEGQGAGANVLTF. The complete variable domain, with remaining parts taken from reference TRBV5-8 and TRBJ2-6, reads EAGVTQSPTHLIKTRGQQATLRCSPISGHTSVYWYQQALGLGLQFLLWYDEGEERNRGNFPPRFSGRQFPNYSSELNVNALELEDSALYLCASSEGQGAGANVLTFGAGSRLTVL.